Listed here are 15 T cell receptor beta chains from one sample, sequenced in a study of human T cells and chemical hapten exposure. Regarding time point: patch test 2, 6 weeks after DPC sensitization. Specified treatment: therapeutic diphenylcyclopropenone sensitization with weekly scalp DPC. TCRdb used MiXCR to reprocess the RACE reads, holding one entry per CDR3 protein. The sample shows more than 60,000 distinct CDR3 sequences, 10% to 13% of them seen only once. Specimen: whole blood, collected in connection with sensitization to the hapten diphenylcyclopropenone (DPC). The origin of the receptors is a woman in her forties or fifties with alopecia areata. Some clones in this sample may be carry-over from other donors' samples.

This clonotype was seen ten or more times. This chain uses TRBV10-3 with TRBJ1-2, with D perhaps matching TRBD1 (5 bases). Germline CDR1 is ENHRY and CDR2 is SYGVKD. CDR3 size: 14 residues. Trimming stripped 11 bases from V and 0 bases from J, with 16 bases between. CDR3 nucleotide sequence: TGTGCCGCCCAACAGGAGTTCCCTAACTATGGCTACACCTTC. Protein sequence: CAAQQEFPNYGYTF.

This sequence joins TRBV20-1 and TRBJ2-2, with 7 bases aligning to TRBD1. Trimming removed 1 base from V and 2 bases from J; junction bases left unmatched: 1. The CDR3 has 14 amino acids. The germline V gene encodes CDR1 DFQATT and CDR2 SNEGSKA (reference sequence). As DNA, the CDR3 is TGCAGTGCTAGAGGACAGGGCAACACCGGGGAGCTGTTTTTT. This encodes CSARGQGNTGELFF.

This clonotype was seen at least ten times. For the CDR3, the DNA is TGTGCCAGCAGTTCGAGACAGGGGGCAGGGACTGAAGCTTTCTTT. It yields the protein CASSSRQGAGTEAFF. This chain connects TRBV6-5 to TRBJ1-1; 10 nucleotides agree with TRBD1. Losses at the gene ends were 4 bases for V and 5 bases for J; bases not matched to a gene: 7. This CDR3 spans 15 amino acids. The V gene's germline CDR1 is MNHEY and CDR2 SVGAGI.

In this sample, this clonotype turned up many times. This sequence joins TRBV6-2 or TRBV6-3 and TRBJ1-4; 7 bases agree with TRBD1. The CDR3 spans 14 residues. Germline CDR1 reads MNHEY; CDR2 reads SVGEGT. V gave up 5 bases and J gave up 5 bases; unmatched junction bases: 5. CDR3 amino acids: CASSPDRVNEKLFF. CDR3 bases: TGTGCCAGCAGTCCCGACAGGGTGAATGAAAAACTGTTTTTT.

This clonotype was seen ten or more times. This chain connects TRBV10-2 to TRBJ1-6; D is undetermined. The V end was cut by 1 base, the J end by 5 bases, with 15 bases between. The CDR3 extends over 17 amino acids. Germline V lookup: CDR1 WSHSY, CDR2 SAAADI. The CDR3 DNA reads TGCGCCAGCAGTGAGTTGGGCCTGCGAAACCATAATTCACCCCTCCACTTT. Its protein product is CASSELGLRNHNSPLHF.

This clonotype was recorded a few times. The V gene is TRBV29-1, the J gene TRBJ2-7, with 10 positions matching TRBD1. Germline trimming cut 6 bases from V and 2 bases from J; bases unmatched to any gene: 4. CDR1 is SQVTM and CDR2 is ANQGSEA in the germline V gene. This CDR3 spans 13 amino acids. The CDR3 region has the DNA TGCAGCGTCCCGGGACAGGGGACCTACGAGCAGTACTTC. It is translated as CSVPGQGTYEQYF.

This clonotype came up many times. The J gene is TRBJ2-3, the V gene TRBV7-9; possible D gene TRBD1, 5 bases. Trimming shortened V by 4 bases and J by 1 base, and 15 bases separated the two germline ends. The length of the CDR3 is 16 residues. Per the germline V gene, CDR1 is SEHNR and CDR2 is FQNEAQ (reference sequence). CDR3 nucleotides: TGTGCCAGCAGCTCCCAAGGGGTTGTTGGCACAGATACGCAGTATTTT. Residues: CASSSQGVVGTDTQYF.

This clonotype was seen more than once but under ten times. The chain recombines TRBV9 with TRBJ1-4; D not certain. The germline V gene has CDR1 SGDLS and CDR2 YYNGEE. The CDR3 runs 14 residues. Trimming left V 3 bases short and J 7 bases short, with 13 bases between. CDR3 DNA sequence: TGTGCCAGCAGCGGGCCGACGTGGGGTGAAAAACTGTTTTTT. Translated, it gives CASSGPTWGEKLFF.

This clonotype was seen at least ten times. The chain joins TRBV19 to TRBJ1-1; D is unclear. Germline CDR1 reads LNHDA; CDR2 reads SQIVND (reference sequence). The CDR3 totals 13 residues. V was clipped by 5 bases and J by 1 base, with 8 bases between them. CDR3 bases: TGTGCCAGTAGTGGCTGGGAGAACACTGAAGCTTTCTTT. Its translation: CASSGWENTEAFF.

This clonotype was seen repeatedly, ten times or more. The CDR3 DNA sequence: TGTGCCAGCAGCTTAGTGATGGGGGCGCCCTACGAGCAGTACTTC. Encoded protein: CASSLVMGAPYEQYF. The genes are TRBV11-2 and TRBJ2-7; D perhaps matches TRBD1 (6 bases). Trimming cost V 1 base and J 2 bases, with 12 bases left between them. Germline V lookup: CDR1 SGHAT, CDR2 FQNNGV. The CDR3 runs to 15 residues.

This clonotype was observed a few times. The chain is built from TRBV20-1 and TRBJ2-1; TRBD2 matches 8 bases. V trimming: 6 bases; J trimming: 5 bases; junction bases outside the gene matches: 6. The V gene's germline CDR1 is DFQATT and CDR2 SNEGSKA (reference sequence). CDR3 length: 13 amino acids. CDR3 region: CSARLARHNEQFF. Written as DNA, the CDR3 is TGCAGTGCAAGACTAGCGAGACACAATGAGCAGTTCTTC.

There are many counts of this clonotype. J is TRBJ2-1 and V is TRBV12-3 or TRBV12-4; D unclear. The CDR3 extends over 17 amino acids. Between the trimmed V and J ends, which lost 6 bases and 0 bases, there was a span of 18 bases. The CDR3 DNA reads as TGTGCCAGCAGCGGTAGAGGTCCTTTGAGCTCCTACAATGAGCAGTTCTTC. Protein product: CASSGRGPLSSYNEQFF.

This clonotype was seen ten or more times. The CDR3 region is CASRGDRAYNEQFF. In nucleotides, the CDR3 is TGTGCCAGTAGGGGGGACCGGGCCTACAATGAGCAGTTCTTC. V and J are TRBV19 and TRBJ2-1; D could derive from TRBD1 or TRBD2 (5 bases each). Germline V gene data show CDR1 as LNHDA and CDR2 as SQIVND (reference sequence). CDR3 length equals 14 residues. V was clipped by 6 bases and J by 2 bases, with 11 bases between them.

In its sample, this clonotype was seen a few times. The V gene is TRBV16, the J gene TRBJ2-1, with TRBD2 matching 12 bases. The length of the CDR3 is 15 residues. The ends lost 2 bases at V and 9 bases at J; junction bases unmatched: 5. Germline V lookup: CDR1 KGHSY, CDR2 FQNENV. Here the CDR3 DNA reads TGTGCCAGCAGCCAAGGACTAGCGGGGATAGGTGAGCAGTTCTTC. This codes for CASSQGLAGIGEQFF.

DNA for the CDR3: TGTGCCAGCCGGTGGGGACGGGGACTAGCGGGAGCCCCCGGGGAGCTGTTTTTT. It translates to CASRWGRGLAGAPGELFF. The chain couples TRBV6-5 to TRBJ2-2, with TRBD2 matching over 14 bases. Looked up from germline, CDR1 is MNHEY and CDR2 is SVGAGI. The trim removed 8 bases at V and 6 bases at J, leaving 14 bases unmatched. The CDR3 totals 18 residues.